This T cell receptor beta chain was captured by sequencing in a study of CD4 T cell repertoires in COVID-19. Profiling relied on immunoSEQ multiplex PCR, and the TCRdb table lists in-frame clones only, not all of them. This table holds approximately 24,000 clones, 85% to 95% found once. Germline CDR1 reads MNHNY; CDR2 reads SVGAGI (reference sequence). The CDR3 sequence is 14 residues long. V was clipped by 0 bases and J by 8 bases, with 8 bases between them. Overall study findings and caveats: Some SARS-CoV-2 clonotypes, between about 7 and 28%, recurred in SARS-CoV and/or HKU1 cultures.

With respect to this clone: What it binds is not known.

Sequencing was done directly on freshly isolated, uncultured memory T cells. The input for sequencing was circulating follicular helper CD4+ T cells (cTfh) from blood, taken before the COVID-19 pandemic. V usage is TRBV6-6 and J usage is TRBJ1-6; D unresolved. This receptor was taken from a human donor who had COVID-19. CDR3 region: CASSYSSFDSPLHF. In DNA form, the CDR3 reads TGTGCCAGCAGTTACTCGAGCTTCGATTCACCCCTCCACTTT.